This TCR beta chain comes out of a study of cytomegalovirus exposure and HLA in healthy donors. Findings and caveats of the study: Available immune exposure information was restricted to CMV serostatus only. Earlier analysis found most TCR beta V segments productive about 90% or about 30% of the time.

Comment on this clone: Its matching antigen is unknown.

Vbeta (60) and Jbeta (13) primers were used in the PCR. Some clones are missing from TCRdb's copy, which holds only in-frame ones; the method was immunoSEQ multiplex PCR. This table holds some 150,000 clones, approximately 69% found once. This sequence was found in a young man in good health and CMV-seronegative. Specimen: PBMCs.

The CDR3, as DNA: TGTGCCAGCAGTAAGACAGGGGGCGAGAGGACGCAGTACTTC. This codes for CASSKTGGERTQYF. The gene calls are TRBV6-8 and TRBJ2-7; 10 bases line up with TRBD1. The germline V gene has CDR1 MNHGY and CDR2 SAAAGT. The CDR3 has 14 residues. Trimming at V came to 5 bases and at J to 9 bases, leaving 10 bases not matched to a gene.